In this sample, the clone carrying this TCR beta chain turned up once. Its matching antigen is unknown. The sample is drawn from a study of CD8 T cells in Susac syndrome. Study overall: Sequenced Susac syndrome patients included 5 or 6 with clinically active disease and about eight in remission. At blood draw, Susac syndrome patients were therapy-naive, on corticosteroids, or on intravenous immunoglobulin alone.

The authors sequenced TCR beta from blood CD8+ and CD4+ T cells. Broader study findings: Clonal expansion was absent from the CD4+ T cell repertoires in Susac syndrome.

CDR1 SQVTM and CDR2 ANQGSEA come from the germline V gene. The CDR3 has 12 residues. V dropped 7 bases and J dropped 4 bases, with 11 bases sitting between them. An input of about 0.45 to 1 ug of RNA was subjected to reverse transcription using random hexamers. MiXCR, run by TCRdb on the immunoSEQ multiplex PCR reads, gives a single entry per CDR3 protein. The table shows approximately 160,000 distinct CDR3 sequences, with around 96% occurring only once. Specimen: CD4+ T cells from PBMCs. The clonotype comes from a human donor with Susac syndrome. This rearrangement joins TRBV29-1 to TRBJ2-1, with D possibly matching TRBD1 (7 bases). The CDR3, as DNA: TGCAGCGGCGGGACAGATTACAATGAGCAGTTCTTC. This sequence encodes CSGGTDYNEQFF.